The rows below give T cell receptor beta chains drawn from one sample of a study of T cell responses to AZD1222 COVID-19 vaccine. Assay used: immunoSEQ multiplex PCR; TCRdb lists only in-frame clones, some missing. The repertoire consists of about 160,000 clones, with more than 70% occurring once and the leading ten covering 5.5%. The sequencing here drew on peripheral blood, taken on day 0 of AZD1222 vaccination. Receptors originate from an adult in good health. Both conserved end residues are part of each CDR3. The D gene is left open where the match is weak.

d_gene	j_gene	v_gene	CDR3aa
.	TRBJ2-3	TRBV28	CASSLSGTLASTDTQYF
TRBD1	TRBJ1-2	TRBV4-2	CASSQEGQGSDGYTF
TRBD2	TRBJ2-1	TRBV9	CASSVGSGRASNEQFF
.	TRBJ1-5	TRBV6-2/TRBV6-3	CASSYSRGSGQPQHF
.	TRBJ1-2	TRBV28	CASSPKGWYGYTF
.	TRBJ1-2	TRBV28	CASSRMVNGYTF
.	TRBJ1-3	TRBV7-2	CASSLAPDRYSGNTIYF
TRBD1	TRBJ1-5	TRBV9	CARPGQGHQPQHF
.	TRBJ2-5	TRBV3-1/TRBV3-2	CASSYRKGTQYF
.	TRBJ1-1	TRBV29-1	CSVASGVEAFF
.	TRBJ2-7	TRBV4-3	CASSQDRDSGYEQYF
.	TRBJ2-7	TRBV20-1	CSARGRYEQYF
.	TRBJ2-2	TRBV6-5	CASSQFTGELFF
.	TRBJ2-7	TRBV2	CASSPRRYEQYF
.	TRBJ2-2	TRBV19	CASSIWLMSHRADTGELFF
.	TRBJ2-7	TRBV6-2/TRBV6-3	CASSYVLPPYEQYF
.	TRBJ1-1	TRBV7-8	CASSPGGALNTEAFF
.	TRBJ2-3	TRBV19	CASSFSDTQYF
TRBD1	TRBJ1-5	TRBV28	CASSLRPWEGAIQPQHF
.	TRBJ2-5	TRBV18	CASSPVGVTTQETQYF
.	TRBJ2-7	TRBV27	CASSLEGEQYF
TRBD1	TRBJ1-1	TRBV6-5	CASSKTGGKIEAFF
.	TRBJ1-4	TRBV19	CASSSLSEKLFF
.	TRBJ1-6	TRBV27	CASSPGHSWADNSPLHF
TRBD1	TRBJ1-6	TRBV3-1/TRBV3-2	CASSPTSTGGVLHF
.	TRBJ1-1	TRBV5-1	CASSGGTPNTEAFF
TRBD2	TRBJ2-3	TRBV5-1	CASSWGLAGENTQYF
.	TRBJ2-2	TRBV7-9	CASSFGRDHTGELFF
TRBD1	TRBJ2-2	TRBV29-1	CSVDGTGSTGELFF
.	TRBJ1-1	TRBV29-1	CSVSSGNTEAFF
.	TRBJ1-2	TRBV7-9	CASSIDPYGYTF
TRBD1	TRBJ1-2	TRBV27	CASSLSVTGGGGYTF
.	TRBJ1-2	TRBV20-1	CSARDKAGYTF
TRBD1	TRBJ1-3	TRBV7-2	CASSPTGASGNTIYF
.	TRBJ2-2	TRBV7-3	CASSFLNTGELFF